The clone carrying this TCR beta chain has at least ten counts. Its target is unknown. The method for making cDNA was 5'RACE, and it used 10-nucleotide random UMIs. TCRdb re-derived calls from the 5' RACE reads in MiXCR, one entry per CDR3 protein. The table records approximately 39,000 distinct CDR3 sequences, 7% to 8.5% of them present only once. The cell input for sorted libraries was approximately 1 million, and those cells were CD4+ or CD8+ T cells. The length of the CDR3 is 13 residues. Trimming took off 3 bases at V and 7 bases at J, with 12 bases between the two ends. The germline V gene encodes CDR1 MDHEN and CDR2 SYDVKM. The data are from a study of neurological immune-mediated disorders. Overall study findings and caveats: While HTLV-1-associated myelopathy showed the greatest TCR clonal expansion, multiple sclerosis showed the least, falling below healthy controls.

This chain uses TRBV28 with TRBJ1-1, with no clear D. The origin of this receptor is a man between 45 and 60 years old in good health. The sample consisted of CD4+ T cells from blood. Written as DNA, the CDR3 is TGTGCCAGCAGTTTCCCCCCCCCGCGTGAAGCTTTCTTT. Translated: CASSFPPPREAFF.